These T cell receptor beta chains were read from a single sample in a study of T cell responses to AZD1222 COVID-19 vaccine. The table came from immunoSEQ multiplex PCR; TCRdb's copy has only in-frame clones and leaves some out. The sample has some 120,000 clones, roughly 90% seen once. The sequencing used peripheral blood, collected on day 0 of AZD1222 vaccination. The origin of the receptors is an adult in good health. The CDR3 runs from the conserved cysteine through the conserved F or W. Fields, in order: V gene, D gene, J gene, clone size, CDR3 protein, CDR3 DNA. D genes are given only for firm matches. The listing skips clone size in some rows; elsewhere it reads once, few, many or a size class.

>TRBV19|-|TRBJ2-7|once
CASSIAPRGYEQYF
TGTGCCAGTAGTATAGCCCCGCGCGGATACGAGCAGTACTTC
>TRBV7-2|TRBD1|TRBJ2-3|-
CASRGGGWDTDTQYF
TGTGCCAGCAGAGGGGGCGGGTGGGACACAGATACGCAGTATTTT
>TRBV4-3|-|TRBJ2-3|-
CASSLGGTQYF
TGCGCCAGCAGCCTCGGGGGTACGCAGTATTTT
>TRBV4-1|TRBD2|TRBJ2-3|once
CASSLRTSRSGTDTQYF
TGCGCCAGCAGCCTCCGGACTAGTAGGAGTGGCACAGATACGCAGTATTTT
>TRBV27|-|TRBJ1-2|-
CASSYNRAGYGYTF
TGTGCCAGCAGTTACAACAGGGCTGGCTATGGCTACACCTTC
>TRBV5-1|TRBD2|TRBJ2-3|-
CASSSAGGSTDTQYF
TGCGCCAGCAGCTCCGCGGGGGGAAGCACAGATACGCAGTATTTT
>TRBV6-4|TRBD1|TRBJ2-1|once
CASSPSDRGYNEQFF
TGTGCCAGCAGTCCCTCGGACAGGGGATACAATGAGCAGTTCTTC
>TRBV28|-|TRBJ1-3|-
CASSLKRNTIYF
TGTGCCAGCAGCCTAAAGAGAAACACCATATATTTT
>TRBV9|TRBD1|TRBJ2-2|-
CASSRTPSGTGGFVGELFF
TGTGCCAGCAGCCGTACCCCGAGTGGGACAGGGGGCTTTGTCGGGGAGCTGTTTTTT
>TRBV2|TRBD1|TRBJ2-3|few
CASSDGRGTTDTQYF
TGTGCCAGCAGTGATGGCAGGGGGACCACAGATACGCAGTATTTT
>TRBV6-5|TRBD1|TRBJ1-2|-
CASSYRQGANGYTF
TGTGCCAGCAGTTATAGACAGGGGGCGAATGGCTACACCTTC
>TRBV19|-|TRBJ2-7|-
CASSISSSYEQYF
TGTGCCAGTAGTATATCGAGCTCCTACGAGCAGTACTTC
>TRBV10-3|-|TRBJ1-5|-
CAISGGDGNQPQHF
TGTGCCATCAGTGGTGGGGATGGCAATCAGCCCCAGCATTTT
>TRBV28|TRBD1|TRBJ1-3|-
CASSLPGTVGNTIYF
TGTGCCAGCAGTTTACCTGGGACAGTAGGAAACACCATATATTTT
>TRBV5-1|TRBD2|TRBJ2-1|-
CASSTGLAGGLRSYNEQFF
TGCGCCAGCAGCACGGGACTAGCGGGGGGGCTCCGCTCCTACAATGAGCAGTTCTTC
>TRBV29-1|-|TRBJ1-2|-
CSVVGPGTASLGYTF
TGCAGCGTTGTAGGTCCGGGGACTGCGAGTTTAGGCTACACCTTC
>TRBV12-3/TRBV12-4|TRBD1|TRBJ1-1|-
CASSRDRYTEAFF
TGTGCCAGCAGTCGGGACAGATACACTGAAGCTTTCTTT
>TRBV29-1|-|TRBJ2-7|-
CSVVRRIPSFEQYF
TGCAGCGTTGTACGGCGGATCCCCTCCTTCGAGCAGTACTTC
>TRBV5-1|-|TRBJ1-4|-
CASRLGLLANEKLFF
TGCGCCAGCAGACTCGGCCTCCTTGCGAATGAAAAACTGTTTTTT
>TRBV5-1|-|TRBJ2-3|-
CASSSSTDTQYF
TGCGCCAGCAGCAGTAGCACAGATACGCAGTATTTT
>TRBV28|-|TRBJ1-5|-
CASSSLGGQGNQPQHF
TGTGCCAGCAGTTCTCTAGGGGGGCAAGGCAATCAGCCCCAGCATTTT
>TRBV6-4|TRBD2|TRBJ2-3|-
CASSDSGGGADTQYF
TGTGCCAGCAGTGACTCCGGCGGGGGGGCAGATACGCAGTATTTT
>TRBV28|TRBD1|TRBJ2-7|-
CASSRTGPYEQYF
TGTGCCAGCAGTCGGACAGGGCCCTACGAGCAGTACTTC
>TRBV10-3|TRBD1|TRBJ1-1|-
CAIKTGGYTEAFF
TGTGCCATCAAAACAGGGGGCTACACTGAAGCTTTCTTT
>TRBV6-2/TRBV6-3|-|TRBJ1-1|-
CASSYGGSFLEAFF
TGTGCCAGCAGTTACGGGGGCTCCTTTCTTGAAGCTTTCTTT
>TRBV3-1/TRBV3-2|TRBD1|TRBJ1-2|-
CASSQDVRDRVF
TGTGCCAGCAGCCAAGATGTTAGGGACAGGGTCTTC
>TRBV3-1/TRBV3-2|-|TRBJ1-6|-
CASSPTGAHSPLHF
TGTGCCAGCAGCCCGACAGGAGCCCATTCACCCCTCCACTTT
>TRBV28|TRBD1|TRBJ1-5|-
CASSPADRDQPQHF
TGTGCCAGCAGTCCCGCGGACAGGGATCAGCCCCAGCATTTT
>TRBV24-1|-|TRBJ1-4|-
CATSDSLGGGEKLFF
TGTGCCACCAGTGATAGCCTGGGGGGAGGCGAAAAACTGTTTTTT
>TRBV2|-|TRBJ1-1|-
CASGNTEAFF
TGTGCCAGCGGTAACACTGAAGCTTTCTTT
>TRBV6-5|-|TRBJ1-5|once
CASSRDGLNQPQHF
TGTGCCAGCTCCCGGGACGGACTTAACCAGCCCCAGCATTTT
>TRBV3-1/TRBV3-2|-|TRBJ2-5|-
CASSLTRQETQYF
TGTGCCAGCAGCCTCACTCGACAAGAGACCCAGTACTTC
>TRBV30|-|TRBJ1-4|-
CAWSVLGGEKLFF
TGTGCCTGGAGTGTACTTGGGGGGGAAAAACTGTTTTTT
>TRBV12-3/TRBV12-4|TRBD1|TRBJ1-2|-
CASSLEGARGYTF
TGTGCCAGCAGTTTAGAGGGGGCGCGAGGCTACACCTTC
>TRBV30|TRBD1|TRBJ1-5|-
CAWGRDSPQPQHF
TGTGCCTGGGGCCGGGACAGTCCCCAGCCCCAGCATTTT
>TRBV7-7|-|TRBJ2-7|-
CASSFRTDYEQYF
TGTGCCAGCAGTTTCCGGACGGACTACGAGCAGTACTTC
>TRBV9|TRBD1|TRBJ2-7|-
CASSEGQGAYEQYF
TGTGCCAGCAGCGAGGGACAGGGGGCCTACGAGCAGTACTTC
>TRBV10-3|-|TRBJ1-5|few
CAIKSNSDSNQPQHF
TGTGCCATCAAAAGCAATTCAGATAGCAATCAGCCCCAGCATTTT
>TRBV2|-|TRBJ2-5|once
CASSLETQYF
TGTGCCAGCAGTCTAGAGACCCAGTACTTC
>TRBV27|-|TRBJ2-2|-
CASSYGSGTGELFF
TGTGCCAGCAGTTACGGATCCGGCACCGGGGAGCTGTTTTTT
>TRBV6-1|-|TRBJ2-7|once
CASSEATYEQYF
TGTGCCAGCAGTGAAGCTACCTACGAGCAGTACTTC
>TRBV2|TRBD1|TRBJ1-6|-
CASTGTGGDSPLHF
TGTGCCAGCACGGGGACAGGGGGTGATTCACCCCTCCACTTT
>TRBV12-3/TRBV12-4|-|TRBJ2-5|-
CASSFKVVETQYF
TGTGCCAGCAGTTTCAAGGTGGTGGAGACCCAGTACTTC
>TRBV7-9|TRBD2|TRBJ2-7|few
CASSLIASGAHYEQYF
TGTGCCAGCAGCTTAATCGCTAGCGGGGCCCACTACGAGCAGTACTTC
>TRBV6-6|-|TRBJ1-4|-
CASRLPSTNEKLFF
TGTGCCAGCAGGCTACCGTCAACTAATGAAAAACTGTTTTTT
>TRBV4-2|-|TRBJ1-4|-
CASSQAGGLTNEKLFF
TGTGCCAGCAGCCAAGCGGGGGGGCTGACTAATGAAAAACTGTTTTTT
>TRBV6-5|-|TRBJ1-4|-
CASRLPNNEKLFF
TGTGCCAGCCGCCTTCCAAACAATGAAAAACTGTTTTTT
>TRBV27|-|TRBJ1-1|-
CASSPPGPGTEAFF
TGTGCCAGCAGTCCCCCGGGACCTGGGACTGAAGCTTTCTTT
>TRBV12-3/TRBV12-4|TRBD1|TRBJ1-1|-
CASSSDRGLTFF
TGTGCCAGCAGCTCGGACAGGGGGCTGACTTTCTTT
>TRBV24-1|TRBD1|TRBJ1-5|-
CATSDYRGEQPQHF
TGTGCCACCAGTGACTACAGGGGTGAACAGCCCCAGCATTTT
>TRBV20-1|-|TRBJ2-7|-
CSAFDGEQYF
TGCAGTGCTTTCGACGGCGAGCAGTACTTC
>TRBV6-5|TRBD2|TRBJ2-1|-
CASSLAGGLYNEQFF
TGTGCCAGCAGTTTAGCGGGGGGTCTTTACAATGAGCAGTTCTTC